The sample holds a few counts of the clone carrying this T cell receptor (beta chain). The germline V and J ends were trimmed by 1 base and 1 base, with 8 bases remaining between them. Germline V CDR1 and CDR2: SGHAT, FQNNGV. The CDR3 is 14 amino acids. Some clones are missing from TCRdb's copy, which holds only in-frame ones; the method was immunoSEQ multiplex PCR. Of about 40,000 clones listed, 65% to 90% are singletons. The record originates from a study of OX40 agonist ivuxolimab in advanced cancers. The V gene is TRBV11-2, the J gene TRBJ2-7; D is uncertain. This TCR derives from an adult with an advanced solid tumor such as melanoma, head and neck, liver or kidney cancer. The specimen was CD4+ or CD8+ T cells sorted from blood, collected in a trial of the OX40 agonist ivuxolimab. DNA for the CDR3: TGTGCCAGCAGCTTAGGCCCAGGTTCCTACGAGCAGTACTTC. This gives the protein CASSLGPGSYEQYF.